This paragraph reports one T cell receptor beta chain. The antigen it binds to is not known. Per-base qualities were not stored, and no clone one base away is much larger. This entry is derived from a study of shared clonotypes between healthy human individuals (dated by TCRdb to 2020 to 2021). About the full investigation: The cohort comprised a couple of women and a few men aged 18 to 49 years. To increase sequencing depth and limit assay-specific biases, TCR repertoire library preparation and sequencing were carried out by different laboratories using diverse techniques. To estimate repertoire size and how much clonotypes are shared between individuals, the study performed deep sequencing of blood TCR repertoires from 4 to 6 healthy adults. Each donor's leukapheresis produced roughly between roughly 0.94 and 9.5 billion PBMCs. For each donor, CD4 naive and CD4 memory were each run on three plates, CD8 naive on two plates, and CD8 memory on one plate.

TCR CDR3 regions were amplified from genomic DNA by multiplex PCR using the deep immunoSEQ assay. For each cell subset, the extracted genomic DNA was distributed evenly across all wells of several immunoSEQ 96-well plates, and each plate served as one replicate. For sorted subsets, approximately 200 ng of genomic DNA, equivalent to roughly 30,000 T cell genomes, went into each replicate PCR. Purified libraries were measured with a Qubit 3.0 fluorometer, size-checked on a Bioanalyzer 2100, and measured again with the KAPA Library Quantification kit. Every immunoSEQ 96-well plate was sequenced on a dedicated single-read 150-cycle Illumina NextSeq 550 flow cell. As for the authors' bioinformatics: Because the immunoSEQ output included only junctional sequences and no quality scores, the filtering could not be the same as the filtering used for full-length reads. To assign V/J genes and CDR3, sequences were annotated using PyIR, a Python wrapper for IgBLAST v1.9, with IMGT germline references. Any read was removed if the V/J assignment was weak (E-value above 1e-6), the CDR3 was missing, or the read contained stop codons, out-of-frame junctions, or ambiguous translated residues. V3J clonotypes were defined as sequences sharing the same inferred V gene, J gene, and CDR3 amino acid sequence. Percentage overlap between repertoires was calculated by dividing the number of shared unique clonotypes by the size of the smaller repertoire. Three approaches were used to assess repertoire richness: RTK rarefaction, the Chao1 estimator, and Recon v2.1 estimates of unobserved clonotypes. Generation probabilities for all TCRbeta clonotypes obtained by the gDNA method from a few donors were computed using OLGA. The immuneACCESS repertoire file appears here via TCRdb, limited to in-frame rearrangements. These files lack a portion of the clones; in checked studies, under half of the deficit traces to unresolved V genes, and the cause of the others is not known. V and J calls and clone size are given by that table; D and trimming were obtained from the DNA. The sample contains around 640,000 clones, roughly 95% of them found a single time. The ten biggest clones cover approximately 0.12% of the sample.

The V and J ends are trimmed by 1 base and 1 base, leaving 7 bases between them. The CDR3 runs 14 residues from the cysteine to the phenylalanine. The CDR3 DNA has 42 bases and is translated from base 1. CDR1 is given as MNHEY and CDR2 as SMNVEV, both from the germline V gene (reference sequence). The paper as a whole reports these results and caveats: About 5% of naive CD4, more than 3% of naive CD8, about 2.4% of memory CD4, and roughly 0.4% of memory CD8 clonotypes were shared across several donors. Rarefaction of sorted-subset datasets indicated incomplete sequencing despite the large sequencing depth. Pairwise subsampling led to the expectation that sequencing depth would affect the degree of clonotype sharing among donors. Larger estimated clonotype richness was generally found for naive subsets than for memory subsets. Only blood was sampled, and tissue TCR repertoires likely differ from those in blood. Because the study included a small number of donors, the genetic and exposure-history diversity represented was limited. Higher generation probabilities were observed for clonotypes shared by all four sorted-subset donors than for non-shared clonotypes.

CD8 naive samples consisted of CD45RO-negative cells that were positively selected for CCR7, yielding a CD45RA+CCR7+ population without TemRA cells. The donors were healthy, HIV-negative adults who had no recently reported acute infections or vaccinations. Every donor was a Caucasian adult living in Nashville, Tennessee, USA. After blood collection by leukapheresis, PBMCs were isolated using Ficoll-Histopaque density gradient centrifugation and then cryopreserved in the vapor phase of liquid nitrogen. Analytical flow cytometry was used to check the purity and quantity of each magnetically sorted T cell population. Genomic DNA was isolated from each sorted fraction and quantified by UV absorbance on a Nanodrop 2000c.

This clonotype was obtained from a woman in her twenties or thirties in good health. This chain joins TRBV27 to TRBJ1-1; TRBD1 is perhaps the D gene, given 6 matching bases. Sequencing used naive CD8+ T cells sorted from blood. Interpreted using the paper, the cell subset or site label stands for: CD45RA+CCR7+. The nucleotide sequence reads TGTGCCAGCAGTTTATGGGGGGCGAACACTGAAGCTTTCTTT. Its coded protein is CASSLWGANTEAFF.